This TCR beta chain was recorded in a study of shared clonotypes between healthy human individuals. This clone was seen only once. The CDR3 spans 13 residues. Germline lookup yields CDR1 MDHEN and CDR2 SYDVKM. Trimming at V came to 4 bases and at J to 4 bases, leaving 2 bases not matched to a gene. The repertoire was sequenced with immunoSEQ multiplex PCR; TCRdb's copy has only in-frame clones and lacks some. This table holds about 490,000 clones, roughly 85% found once. The TCR originated in a woman in her 40s in good health. Some clones in this sample may be carry-over from other donors' samples. Sequencing was performed on PBMCs. This chain joins TRBV28 and TRBJ1-2; 8 nucleotides match TRBD1. The CDR3 here is CASSSGQGYGYTF. Written as DNA, the CDR3 is TGTGCCAGCAGTTCCGGACAGGGCTATGGCTACACCTTC.